This TCR beta chain was observed in a study of T cell responses to AZD1222 COVID-19 vaccine. TCRdb's copy holds only in-frame clones and misses some; the assay was immunoSEQ multiplex PCR. The sample yields approximately 120,000 clones, roughly nine tenths seen once. This CDR3 region has 13 residues. Germline CDR1 reads GTSNPN; CDR2 reads SVGIG (reference sequence). The germline V and J ends were trimmed by 0 bases and 6 bases, with 12 bases remaining between them. The V call is TRBV30, the J call TRBJ2-7, with D hard to call. The sample here was peripheral blood, taken 28 days after the second AZD1222 dose. The source of this sequence is an adult who received the AZD1222 COVID-19 vaccine. CDR3 in DNA: TGTGCCTGGAGTGTACTGGGATCGGGCGAGCAGTACTTC. As protein: CAWSVLGSGEQYF.